Included here is one T cell receptor beta chain sequence, with context. Sequencing used immunoSEQ multiplex PCR; TCRdb keeps in-frame clones, though not all of them. The table lists 100,000 to 150,000 clones, about 92% of them singletons. The sample is drawn from a study of control samples from healthy donors and cancer patients. V lost 0 bases and J lost 8, with 9 bases in between. Germline-derived CDR1 and CDR2 are SGHNT and YYREEE (reference sequence). This CDR3 comprises 14 residues. The sample comprised blood. This clonotype originated in a woman aged 50 to 60 in good health. The J gene is TRBJ1-6, the V gene TRBV5-4; D gene ambiguous. For the CDR3, the DNA is TGTGCCAGCAGCTTGGGCTCAACGGATTCACCCCTCCACTTT. This codes for CASSLGSTDSPLHF.